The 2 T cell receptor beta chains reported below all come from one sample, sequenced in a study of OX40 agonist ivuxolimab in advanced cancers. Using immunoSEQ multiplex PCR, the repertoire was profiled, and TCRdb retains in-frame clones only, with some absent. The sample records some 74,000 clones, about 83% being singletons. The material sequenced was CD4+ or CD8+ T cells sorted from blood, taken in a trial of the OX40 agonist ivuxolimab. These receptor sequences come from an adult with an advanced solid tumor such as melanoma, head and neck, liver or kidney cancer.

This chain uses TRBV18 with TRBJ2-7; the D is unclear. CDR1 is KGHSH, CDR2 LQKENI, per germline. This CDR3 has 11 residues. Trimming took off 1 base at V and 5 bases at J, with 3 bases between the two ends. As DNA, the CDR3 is TGTGCCAGCTCACCACGAGACGAGCAGTACTTC. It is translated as CASSPRDEQYF.

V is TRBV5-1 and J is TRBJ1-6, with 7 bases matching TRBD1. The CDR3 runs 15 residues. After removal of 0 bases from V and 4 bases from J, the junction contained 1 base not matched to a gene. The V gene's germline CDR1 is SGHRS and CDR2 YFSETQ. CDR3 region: CASSLEGAYNSPLHF. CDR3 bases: TGCGCCAGCAGCTTGGAGGGGGCGTATAATTCACCCCTCCACTTT.